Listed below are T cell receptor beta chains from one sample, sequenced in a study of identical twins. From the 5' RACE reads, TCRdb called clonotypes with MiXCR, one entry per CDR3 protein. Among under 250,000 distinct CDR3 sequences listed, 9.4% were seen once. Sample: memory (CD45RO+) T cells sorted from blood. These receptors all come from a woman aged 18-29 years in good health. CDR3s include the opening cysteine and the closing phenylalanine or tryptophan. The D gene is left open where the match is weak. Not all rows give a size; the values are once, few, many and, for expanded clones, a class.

CASSQDLPGGRSGANVLTF | TGTGCCAGCAGCCAAGATCTTCCAGGGGGCAGATCTGGGGCCAACGTCCTGACTTTC | TRBD1 | TRBJ2-6 | TRBV4-2 | few
CASSQAGGEEPYNEQFF | TGCGCCAGCAGCCAAGCGGGGGGCGAGGAGCCTTACAATGAGCAGTTCTTC | . | TRBJ2-1 | TRBV4-3 | medium-sized
CASTFQGARNYGYTF | TGTGCCAGCACTTTTCAGGGGGCCCGAAACTATGGCTACACCTTC | TRBD1 | TRBJ1-2 | TRBV28 | many
CASSVSETQYF | TGTGCCAGCAGTGTCTCAGAGACCCAGTACTTC | . | TRBJ2-5 | TRBV2 | .
CASSSVRPSSTDTQYF | TGTGCCAGCAGTTCTGTTAGGCCGTCTAGCACAGATACGCAGTATTTT | . | TRBJ2-3 | TRBV12-3/TRBV12-4 | many
CASSLMNADEQFF | TGTGCCAGCAGCTTGATGAATGCGGATGAGCAGTTCTTC | . | TRBJ2-1 | TRBV5-6 | few
CASSDKGTTDKQYF | TGTGCCAGCAGTGATAAGGGCACCACAGATAAGCAGTATTTT | . | TRBJ2-3 | TRBV6-4 | few
CASSFPTGLDQETQYF | TGTGCCAGCAGCTTCCCCACGGGACTAGACCAAGAGACCCAGTACTTC | TRBD2 | TRBJ2-5 | TRBV5-4 | .
CASQDYNTGELFF | TGTGCCAGCCAGGACTACAACACCGGGGAGCTGTTTTTT | . | TRBJ2-2 | TRBV6-1 | many
CATGTGTYEQYF | TGTGCCACCGGGACAGGGACCTACGAGCAGTACTTC | TRBD1 | TRBJ2-7 | TRBV10-3 | many
CASSYRDGVIMNTEAFF | TGTGCCAGCAGTTACCGGGACGGCGTCATTATGAACACTGAAGCTTTCTTT | . | TRBJ1-1 | TRBV6-2/TRBV6-3 | few
CASKIGRETDTQYF | TGTGCCAGTAAAATCGGCAGGGAAACAGATACGCAGTATTTT | . | TRBJ2-3 | TRBV19 | few
CSVGREGETQYF | TGCAGTGTTGGCAGGGAGGGGGAGACCCAGTACTTC | TRBD2 | TRBJ2-5 | TRBV20-1 | .
CASSSGTSGGTQYF | TGTGCCAGCAGCTCTGGGACTAGCGGGGGAACGCAGTATTTT | TRBD2 | TRBJ2-3 | TRBV7-9 | .
CASSPSSGFEETQYF | TGCGCCAGCAGCCCCTCGAGCGGGTTCGAGGAGACCCAGTACTTC | . | TRBJ2-5 | TRBV5-1 | few
CASARGAGGVYNEQFF | TGTGCCAGCGCCCGGGGTGCGGGAGGGGTATACAATGAGCAGTTCTTC | TRBD2 | TRBJ2-1 | TRBV6-1 | .
CASSSPNSYSGANVLTF | TGTGCCAGCAGCTCACCGAACAGTTACTCTGGGGCCAACGTCCTGACTTTC | . | TRBJ2-6 | TRBV6-1 | few
CASSRRPATGELFF | TGTGCCAGCAGCCGACGGCCTGCCACCGGGGAGCTGTTTTTT | . | TRBJ2-2 | TRBV11-3 | few
CASSVLAAGNTEAFF | TGCGCCAGCAGCGTCCTAGCCGCGGGGAACACTGAAGCTTTCTTT | . | TRBJ1-1 | TRBV5-1 | few
CASSLADRITEAFF | TGTGCCAGCAGCTTGGCCGACAGAATTACTGAAGCTTTCTTT | . | TRBJ1-1 | TRBV5-6 | few
CASSRTGSDIQYF | TGTGCCAGTAGTCGGACAGGGTCGGACATTCAGTACTTC | TRBD1 | TRBJ2-4 | TRBV19 | few
CSVETSGIGNEQFF | TGCAGCGTCGAGACGAGCGGGATTGGCAATGAGCAGTTCTTC | TRBD2 | TRBJ2-1 | TRBV29-1 | .
CASSRAGGTYNEQFF | TGTGCCAGCAGTAGAGCGGGAGGTACCTACAATGAGCAGTTCTTC | TRBD2 | TRBJ2-1 | TRBV7-2 | .
CASSLVLAGDREQYF | TGTGCCAGCAGCTTAGTTCTAGCGGGAGATAGGGAGCAGTACTTC | TRBD2 | TRBJ2-7 | TRBV7-2 | .
CASSPWRNSYEQYF | TGCGCCAGCAGCCCTTGGCGGAACTCCTACGAGCAGTACTTC | . | TRBJ2-7 | TRBV4-3 | few